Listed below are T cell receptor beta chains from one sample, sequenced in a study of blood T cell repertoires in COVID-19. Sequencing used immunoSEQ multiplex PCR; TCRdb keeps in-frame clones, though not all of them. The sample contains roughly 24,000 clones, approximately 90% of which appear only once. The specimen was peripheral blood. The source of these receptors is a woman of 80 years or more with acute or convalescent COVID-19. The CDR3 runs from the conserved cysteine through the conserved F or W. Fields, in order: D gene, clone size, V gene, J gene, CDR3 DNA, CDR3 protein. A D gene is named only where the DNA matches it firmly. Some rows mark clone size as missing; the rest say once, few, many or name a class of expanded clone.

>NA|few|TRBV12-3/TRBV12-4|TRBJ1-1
TGTGCCAGCAGTTTAGAGATGAGGACTGAAGCTTTCTTT
CASSLEMRTEAFF
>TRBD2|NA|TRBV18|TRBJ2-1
TGTGCCAGCTCCCTCGGGGATAGCGGGGTCTACAATGAGCAGTTCTTC
CASSLGDSGVYNEQFF
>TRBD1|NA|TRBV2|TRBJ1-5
TGTGCCAGCAGCGAATTCTTACCGGGACAGGGTCGACAGCCCCAGCATTTT
CASSEFLPGQGRQPQHF
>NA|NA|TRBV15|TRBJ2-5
TGTGCCACCAGCAGTGCCCTGGAGGGACCAGAATTCACACGAGAGACCCAGTACTTC
CATSSALEGPEFTRETQYF
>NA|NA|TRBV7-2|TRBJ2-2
TGTGCCAGCAGCTTAGGGAGGAACACCGGGGAGCTGTTTTTT
CASSLGRNTGELFF
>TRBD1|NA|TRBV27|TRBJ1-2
TGTGCCAGCAGTGGACAGGGAATACATGGCTACACCTTC
CASSGQGIHGYTF
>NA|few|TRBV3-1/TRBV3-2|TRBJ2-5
TGTGCCAGCATGCCGGCCCTCCAGGGAGAGACCCAGTACTTC
CASMPALQGETQYF
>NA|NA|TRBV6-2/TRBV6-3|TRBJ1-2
TGTGCCAGCAGTTACCCCAGTGGCTACACCTTC
CASSYPSGYTF
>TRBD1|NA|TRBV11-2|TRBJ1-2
TGTGCCAGCAGCTTAGATTCAGGGGGCGTAGGCTACACCTTC
CASSLDSGGVGYTF
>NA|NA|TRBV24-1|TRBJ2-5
TGTGCCACCAGTGATAACTCCGAGACCCAGTACTTC
CATSDNSETQYF
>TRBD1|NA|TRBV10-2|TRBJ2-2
TGCGCCAGCAGTGAAACAGGGGCCGGGGAGCTGTTTTTT
CASSETGAGELFF